The present T cell receptor (beta chain) was sequenced within a study of blood T cell repertoires in COVID-19 (dated by TCRdb to the early 2020s). In terms of the full investigation: Samples from collaborators originated in the United States, Italy and Spain and spanned both the acute and convalescent phases of COVID-19. The material from the prospective study consisted of cDNA or gDNA derived from T cells, B-cell-depleted T cells, or PBMCs. Deeply sampled blood TCRbeta repertoires from subjects exposed to, actively infected with, or recovered from COVID-19 were included in the dataset. The repertoires were released in a freely available public database meant as a resource for research on the immune response to SARS-CoV-2. Samples were obtained from the ongoing ImmuneRACE study (first 160 participants) and from 1,254 subjects provided by 6 global collaborators. Sample metadata almost always included a de-identified subject ID, COVID-19 status, age in years and sex. HLA class I and class II types, where available, came from metadata supplied by the sample provider rather than from assay-based typing. Paper-wide results and their limitations: The amount of clinical and demographic metadata varied by source and participant and was provided uncurated.

The collaborating institutions used their own protocols to collect whole blood in K2EDTA tubes. For TCRbeta analysis, collaborators shipped samples as frozen whole blood, isolated PBMCs, or DNA extracted from either of those sample types. As to this clone: It lacks a known antigen. No much larger clone exists at a distance of one base, and base qualities are not known.

The CDR3 spans 15 residues, from the cysteine through the phenylalanine. Only the CDR3 DNA is retained, 45 bases long and in frame from the first base. The junction carries 13 bases between V and J, which are trimmed by 0 bases and 5 bases respectively. From the germline V gene, CDR1 is LGHNA and CDR2 is YSLEER. TCRbeta CDR3 regions were amplified from genomic DNA using the immunoSEQ Assay, a bias-controlled multiplex PCR. On the study's bioinformatics: Nucleated cell counts per sample were estimated from amplification of reference gene primers within the assay. Sequence reads were collapsed and filtered to measure the absolute abundance of every unique TCRbeta CDR3 rearrangement. For each sample, productive Simpson clonality was calculated as the square root of Simpson's diversity index across productive rearrangements. TCRdb took this table from immuneACCESS and kept in-frame rearrangements with V and J called. Such tables lack part of the clones; where checked against another copy, unresolved V genes explain under half of the gap, and the rest is unexplained. The V and J calls and clone size are taken from that table; D and trimming were inferred from the DNA. The sample table records fewer than 250,000 clones; roughly 82% of these occur just once. About 4.5% of the sample is held by the ten biggest clonotypes.

The sequence came from a woman between 65 and 79 years old with acute or convalescent COVID-19. Sequenced sample: peripheral blood. The chain is encoded by TRBV4-3 joined to TRBJ1-2; a weak D assignment points to TRBD1 (6 bases agree). The CDR3 loop reads CASSQEWGRGYGYTF. The DNA is as follows: TGCGCCAGCAGCCAAGAATGGGGGAGGGGGTATGGCTACACCTTC.